This TCR beta chain was recorded in a study of response to subunit inactivated influenza vaccine. Findings and limits, study-wide: Only a handful of new T cells, the authors suggested, are recruited with each seasonal influenza vaccination.

MiXCR was run by TCRdb on the RT-PCR reads, yielding one entry per CDR3 protein. The table shows over 150,000 distinct CDR3 sequences, with approximately 15% occurring only once. At least ten counts were recorded for this clonotype. Its antigen is still unknown. CDR3 length: 20 amino acids. Germline lookup yields CDR1 MDHEN and CDR2 SYDVKM. Trimming pared 3 bases from V and 0 bases from J, leaving 24 bases between. This chain joins TRBV28 and TRBJ2-4; the D gene is possibly TRBD2 (5 bases). Sequenced material: CD8+ T cells sorted from PBMCs, taken 5 days after vaccination. This TCR came from a man aged 45 to 65 who received an inactivated influenza vaccine. The CDR3 is CASSFQPGLGSSIAKNIQYF. The CDR3 DNA reads as TGTGCCAGCAGTTTCCAACCGGGATTAGGGAGCAGCATAGCCAAAAACATTCAGTACTTC.